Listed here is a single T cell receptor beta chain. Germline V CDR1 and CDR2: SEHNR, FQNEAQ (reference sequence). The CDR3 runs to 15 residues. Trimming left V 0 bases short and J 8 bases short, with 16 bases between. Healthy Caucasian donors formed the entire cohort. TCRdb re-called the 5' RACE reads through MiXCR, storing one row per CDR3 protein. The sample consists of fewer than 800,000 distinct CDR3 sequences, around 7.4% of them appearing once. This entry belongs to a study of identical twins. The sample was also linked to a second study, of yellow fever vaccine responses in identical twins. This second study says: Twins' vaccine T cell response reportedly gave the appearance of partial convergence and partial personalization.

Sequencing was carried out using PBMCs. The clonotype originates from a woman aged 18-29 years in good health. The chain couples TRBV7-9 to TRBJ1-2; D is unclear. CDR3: CASSLAARLEDGYTF. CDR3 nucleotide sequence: TGTGCCAGCAGCTTAGCAGCCCGCTTGGAGGACGGCTACACCTTC.